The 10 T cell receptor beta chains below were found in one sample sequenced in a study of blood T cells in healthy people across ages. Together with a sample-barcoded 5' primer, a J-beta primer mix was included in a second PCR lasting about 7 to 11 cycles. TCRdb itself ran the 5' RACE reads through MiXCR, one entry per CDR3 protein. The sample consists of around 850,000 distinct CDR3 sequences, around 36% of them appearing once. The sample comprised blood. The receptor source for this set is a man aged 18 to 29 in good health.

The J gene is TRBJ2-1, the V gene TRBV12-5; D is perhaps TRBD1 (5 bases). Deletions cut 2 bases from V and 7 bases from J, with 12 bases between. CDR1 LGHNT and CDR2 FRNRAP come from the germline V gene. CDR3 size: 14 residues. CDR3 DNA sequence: TGTGCTAGTGGTTTGATGGCAGGGCGTAATGAGCAGTTCTTC. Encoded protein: CASGLMAGRNEQFF. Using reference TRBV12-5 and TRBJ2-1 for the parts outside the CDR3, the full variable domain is DARVTQTPRHKVTEMGQEVTMRCQPILGHNTVFWYRQTMMQGLELLAYFRNRAPLDDSGMPKDRFSAEMPDATLATLKIQPSEPRDSAVYFCASGLMAGRNEQFFGPGTRLTVL.

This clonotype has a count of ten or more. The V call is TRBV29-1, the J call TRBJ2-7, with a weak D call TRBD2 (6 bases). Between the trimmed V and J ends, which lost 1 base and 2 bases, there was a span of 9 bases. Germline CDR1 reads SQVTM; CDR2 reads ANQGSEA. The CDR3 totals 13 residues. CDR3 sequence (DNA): TGCAGCGTTGAAGCGGGGGTTCCCTACGAGCAGTACTTC. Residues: CSVEAGVPYEQYF.

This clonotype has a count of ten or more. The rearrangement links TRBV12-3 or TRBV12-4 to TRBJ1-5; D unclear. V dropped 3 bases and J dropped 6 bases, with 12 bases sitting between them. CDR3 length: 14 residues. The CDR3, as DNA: TGTGCCAGCAGTTTTAAAGCGTTGGGTCAGCCCCAGCATTTT. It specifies CASSFKALGQPQHF.

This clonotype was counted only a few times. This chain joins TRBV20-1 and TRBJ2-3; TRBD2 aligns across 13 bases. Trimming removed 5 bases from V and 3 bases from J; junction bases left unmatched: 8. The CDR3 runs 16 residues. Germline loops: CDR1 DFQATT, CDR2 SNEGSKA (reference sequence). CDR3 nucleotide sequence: TGCAGTGCTCTTACTAGCGGGGGGGCTATAACAGATACGCAGTATTTT. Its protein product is CSALTSGGAITDTQYF.

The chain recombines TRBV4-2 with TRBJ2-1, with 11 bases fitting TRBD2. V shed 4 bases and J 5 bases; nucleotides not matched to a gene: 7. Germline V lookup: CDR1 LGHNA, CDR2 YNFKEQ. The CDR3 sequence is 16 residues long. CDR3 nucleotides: TGTGCCAGCAGCCGGCACGGGACTAGCGGCAACAATGAGCAGTTCTTC. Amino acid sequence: CASSRHGTSGNNEQFF.

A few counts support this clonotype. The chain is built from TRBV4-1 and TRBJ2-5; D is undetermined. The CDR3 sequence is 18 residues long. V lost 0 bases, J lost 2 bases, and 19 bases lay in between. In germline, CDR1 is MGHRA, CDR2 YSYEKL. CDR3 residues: CASSQDGTLPGLQETQYF. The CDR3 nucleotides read TGCGCCAGCAGCCAAGATGGTACCCTGCCCGGGCTTCAAGAGACCCAGTACTTC.

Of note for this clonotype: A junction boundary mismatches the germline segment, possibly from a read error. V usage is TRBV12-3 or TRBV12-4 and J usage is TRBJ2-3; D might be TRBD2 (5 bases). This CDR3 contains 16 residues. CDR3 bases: TGTGCCAGCAGTCGACGAGGGAGCTTAAGAACAGATGCGCAGTATTTT. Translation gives CASSRRGSLRTDAQYF.

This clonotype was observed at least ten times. The CDR3 sequence is CSVASLRRSQETQYF. The CDR3 DNA sequence: TGCAGCGTCGCTTCCCTTAGACGGAGTCAAGAGACCCAGTACTTC. The V gene is TRBV29-1, the J gene TRBJ2-5; D not resolved. The CDR3 runs to 15 residues. V lost 6 bases and J 2 bases, leaving 19 bases between the germline ends. Per the germline V gene, CDR1 is SQVTM and CDR2 is ANQGSEA.

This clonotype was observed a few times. CDR3 region: CAWSVGGDSYEQYF. The CDR3 region has the DNA TGTGCCTGGAGTGTCGGCGGAGACTCCTACGAGCAGTACTTC. The V and J genes are TRBV30 and TRBJ2-7, with D unclear. Trimming left V 0 bases short and J 0 bases short, with 9 bases between. From germline, CDR1 is GTSNPN and CDR2 SVGIG (reference sequence). The CDR3 sequence is 14 residues long.

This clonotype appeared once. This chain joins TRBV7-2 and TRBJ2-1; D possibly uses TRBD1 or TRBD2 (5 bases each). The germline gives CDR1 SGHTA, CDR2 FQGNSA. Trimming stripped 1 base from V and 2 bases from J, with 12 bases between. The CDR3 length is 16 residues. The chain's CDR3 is CASSLGLRGPYNEQFF. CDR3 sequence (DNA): TGTGCCAGCAGCTTAGGATTACGGGGACCCTACAATGAGCAGTTCTTC.